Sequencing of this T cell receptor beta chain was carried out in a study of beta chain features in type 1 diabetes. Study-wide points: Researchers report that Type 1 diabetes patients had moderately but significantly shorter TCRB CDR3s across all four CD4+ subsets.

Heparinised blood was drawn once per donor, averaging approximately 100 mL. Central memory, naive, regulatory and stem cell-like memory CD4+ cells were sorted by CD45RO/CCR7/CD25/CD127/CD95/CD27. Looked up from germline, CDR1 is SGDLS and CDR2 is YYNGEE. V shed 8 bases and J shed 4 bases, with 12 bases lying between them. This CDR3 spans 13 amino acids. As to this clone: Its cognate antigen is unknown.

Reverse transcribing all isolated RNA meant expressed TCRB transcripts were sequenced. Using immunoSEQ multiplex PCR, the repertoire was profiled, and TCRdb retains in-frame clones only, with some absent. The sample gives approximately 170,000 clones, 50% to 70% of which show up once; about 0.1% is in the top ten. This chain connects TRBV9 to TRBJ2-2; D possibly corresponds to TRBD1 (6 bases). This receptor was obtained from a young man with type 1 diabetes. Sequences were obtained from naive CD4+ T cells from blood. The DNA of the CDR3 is TGTGCCAGTCACAGGGAGACCACCGGGGAGCTGTTTTTT. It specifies CASHRETTGELFF.